This TCR beta chain was captured in a study of T cell repertoires in cytomegalovirus infection. Looking at the study overall: Peptides in the study included HLA-C-restricted and HLA-B-restricted CMV epitopes.

This clonotype has only a few counts. Its specificity is unknown. Germline CDR1 is SGHVT and CDR2 is SQSDAQ. The CDR3 has 13 residues. The germline V and J ends were trimmed by 3 bases and 3 bases, with 9 bases remaining between them. TCRdb re-called the reads through MiXCR, storing one row per CDR3 protein. Of under 500,000 distinct CDR3 sequences listed, about 42% are singletons. V is TRBV7-4 and J is TRBJ2-7, with D maybe TRBD2 (5 bases). The sequence derives from a human donor in good health (CMV status not recorded). Some clones in this sample may be carry-over from other donors' samples. The material sequenced was cultured PBMCs, taken from culture after CMV antigen stimulation. The CDR3 reads CASSFSGIYEQYF. CDR3 bases: TGTGCCAGCAGCTTTTCCGGGATCTACGAGCAGTACTTC.